One sample yielded the 19 T cell receptor beta chains listed below, sequenced in a study of CD8 T cells in Susac syndrome. RNA amounts of roughly 0.5 to 1 ug underwent reverse transcription with random hexamers. One entry per CDR3 protein results from TCRdb running MiXCR on the immunoSEQ multiplex PCR reads. Here the sample spans 95,000 to 150,000 distinct CDR3 sequences, less than 95% being singletons. The specimen sequenced was CD4+ T cells from PBMCs. The receptors come from a human donor in good health.

The chain recombines TRBV5-6 with TRBJ1-5; D ambiguous. The CDR3 is 14 residues long. Trimming stripped 0 bases from V and 3 bases from J, with 7 bases between. Germline V gene sequence: CDR1 SGHDT, CDR2 YYEEEE. CDR3 DNA sequence: TGTGCCAGCAGCTTGGTTGGAGACAATCAGCCCCAGCATTTT. It encodes CASSLVGDNQPQHF.

CDR3 residues: CASSRLGGRSSPEQYF. In nucleotides, the CDR3 is TGTGCCAGCAGCCGACTAGGCGGGAGATCCTCTCCCGAGCAGTACTTC. The J gene is TRBJ2-7, the V gene TRBV11-2; 7 bases fit TRBD2. V was clipped by 5 bases and J by 6 bases; unmatched bases: 16. This CDR3 spans 16 amino acids. CDR1 and CDR2 (germline): SGHAT, FQNNGV.

The chain combines TRBV20-1 with TRBJ2-7, with 8 bases that match TRBD2. Germline V gene lookup returns CDR1 DFQATT and CDR2 SNEGSKA (reference sequence). The junction had 11 bases not matched to a gene; V was cut back by 5 bases and J by 5 bases. This CDR3 has 14 amino acids. The chain's CDR3 is CSAAAGLDANEQYF. The CDR3 region has the DNA TGCAGTGCTGCCGCGGGACTAGACGCCAACGAGCAGTACTTC.

The chain is built from TRBV20-1 and TRBJ2-1; D might be TRBD1 (5 bases). Trimming pared 4 bases from V and 9 bases from J, leaving 7 bases between. The CDR3 totals 10 residues. Germline loops: CDR1 DFQATT, CDR2 SNEGSKA (reference sequence). CDR3 coding DNA: TGCAGTGCTAATCAGGGTGAGCAGTTCTTC. Protein sequence: CSANQGEQFF.

The rearrangement links TRBV3-1 to TRBJ2-7; D not certain. The germline V and J ends were trimmed by 6 bases and 2 bases, with 11 bases remaining between them. The CDR3 is made up of 13 amino acids. CDR1 and CDR2 from the germline V gene are LGHDT and YNNKEL (reference sequence). The CDR3 reads CASSREFTYEQYF. CDR3 nucleotide sequence: TGTGCCAGCAGTAGAGAATTTACCTACGAGCAGTACTTC.

A single count supports this clonotype. V is TRBV28 and J is TRBJ2-7; D ambiguous. CDR1 and CDR2 from the germline V gene are MDHEN and SYDVKM. There are 15 residues in the CDR3. V was cut by 6 bases and J by 0 bases, with 15 bases left in between. CDR3 sequence (DNA): TGTGCCAGCAGGTCCACACCGAGGAGCTCCTACGAGCAGTACTTC. Residues: CASRSTPRSSYEQYF.

J is TRBJ1-2 and V is TRBV4-2; TRBD1 aligns across 7 bases. Trimming removed 5 bases from V and 3 bases from J; junction bases left unmatched: 18. CDR1 is LGHNA, CDR2 YNFKEQ, per germline. This CDR3 has 18 residues. In DNA, the CDR3 is TGTGCCAGCAGCTCCCTCCTTCGGCGGGGCAGGGGGGACTATGGCTACACCTTC. The encoded protein is CASSSLLRRGRGDYGYTF.

The chain couples TRBV18 to TRBJ1-1, with no clear D. This CDR3 region has 14 residues. The germline V gene encodes CDR1 KGHSH and CDR2 LQKENI. V was pared by 0 bases and J by 5 bases, with 10 bases between. CDR3 in amino acids: CASSPPPGETEAFF. The CDR3 coding sequence is TGTGCCAGCTCACCACCGCCAGGCGAAACTGAAGCTTTCTTT.

This rearrangement joins TRBV7-9 to TRBJ2-1, with TRBD2 matching 8 bases. Trimming at V came to 1 base and at J to 8 bases, leaving 10 bases not matched to a gene. There are 16 residues in the CDR3. CDR1 is SEHNR and CDR2 is FQNEAQ in the germline V gene (reference sequence). CDR3 amino acids: CASSLELAVPGDEQFF. The CDR3 coding sequence is TGTGCCAGCAGCTTAGAACTAGCGGTGCCTGGTGATGAGCAGTTCTTC.

J is TRBJ2-6 and V is TRBV19; D may correspond to TRBD1 or TRBD2 (6 bases each). V lost 1 base to trimming and J lost 0 bases, with 16 bases between them. The CDR3 extends over 19 amino acids. Germline V gene data show CDR1 as LNHDA and CDR2 as SQIVND (reference sequence). This CDR3 reads CASSIALGGQLSGANVLTF. For the CDR3, the DNA is TGTGCCAGTAGTATAGCTCTTGGGGGGCAACTCTCTGGGGCCAACGTCCTGACTTTC. Supplemented by reference TRBV19 and TRBJ2-6, the full variable domain reads DGGITQSPKYLFRKEGQNVTLSCEQNLNHDAMYWYRQDPGQGLRLIYYSQIVNDFQKGDIAEGYSVSREKKESFPLTVTSAQKNPTAFYLCASSIALGGQLSGANVLTFGAGSRLTVL.

This sequence joins TRBV6-5 and TRBJ1-5; D is unresolved. V was trimmed by 0 bases and J by 9 bases, leaving 15 bases between them. Germline CDR1 is MNHEY and CDR2 is SVGAGI. The CDR3 is 15 residues long. CDR3 DNA sequence: TGTGCCAGCAGTTACTCGATACCCGGGCGAGGGCCCCAGCATTTT. Amino acids: CASSYSIPGRGPQHF.

This clonotype was recorded a few times. The chain is built from TRBV6-5 and TRBJ1-2, with a tentative D call TRBD1 (5 bases). Germline V gives CDR1 MNHEY, CDR2 SVGAGI. Trimming left V 2 bases short and J 3 bases short, with 7 bases between. The CDR3 consists of 13 residues. The CDR3 DNA reads as TGTGCCAGCAGTTACCTGGGGGACTATGGCTACACCTTC. As protein: CASSYLGDYGYTF.

This rearrangement joins TRBV2 to TRBJ2-3, with a tentative D call TRBD2 (5 bases). Germline V gene data show CDR1 as SNHLY and CDR2 as FYNNEI. The ends were cut back, 4 bases at V and 3 bases at J, with 5 bases in the middle. This CDR3 is built from 12 residues. The CDR3 loop reads CASSAGTDTQYF. Written as DNA, the CDR3 is TGTGCCAGCAGTGCGGGAACAGATACGCAGTATTTT.

The chain uses TRBV18 and TRBJ2-7; 11 bases align to TRBD1. Looked up from germline, CDR1 is KGHSH and CDR2 is LQKENI. The CDR3 runs 15 residues. J was trimmed by 2 bases and V by 6 bases; bases with no gene match: 6. The CDR3 reads CASSLGQGATYEQYF. The CDR3 DNA is TGTGCCAGCTCCCTAGGACAGGGGGCCACCTACGAGCAGTACTTC.

This chain connects TRBV20-1 to TRBJ1-5; TRBD1 is a possible D gene (6 bases). The CDR3 covers 16 residues. CDR1 is DFQATT and CDR2 is SNEGSKA in the germline V gene (reference sequence). V lost 0 bases to trimming and J lost 4 bases, with 16 bases between them. The CDR3 spells CSARDTLRTENQPQHF. In nucleotides, the CDR3 is TGCAGTGCTAGAGATACCCTCCGGACAGAGAATCAGCCCCAGCATTTT.

The chain combines TRBV20-1 with TRBJ2-5; TRBD1 aligns across 8 bases. V lost 6 bases to trimming and J lost 1 base; unmatched junction nucleotides: 4. The CDR3 extends over 13 amino acids. Germline CDR1 DFQATT, CDR2 SNEGSKA (reference sequence). CDR3 DNA: TGCAGTGCATTAGACAGGGGCCAAGAGACCCAGTACTTC. This sequence encodes CSALDRGQETQYF.

The rearrangement joins TRBV18 to TRBJ2-1; weak D call: TRBD2 (5 bases). V lost 4 bases, J lost 1 base, and 8 bases lay in between. CDR3 length equals 14 residues. The germline V gene encodes CDR1 KGHSH and CDR2 LQKENI. CDR3 region: CASSRSESYNEQFF. CDR3 bases: TGTGCCAGCTCACGTAGCGAGTCCTACAATGAGCAGTTCTTC.

The chain employs TRBV5-1 and TRBJ2-2; D gene ambiguous. The CDR3 extends over 14 amino acids. Germline V gene data show CDR1 as SGHRS and CDR2 as YFSETQ. V was pared by 1 base and J by 4 bases, with 8 bases between. This CDR3 is CASSLMDLTGELFF. The CDR3 bases are TGCGCCAGCAGCTTGATGGATCTCACCGGGGAGCTGTTTTTT.

The chain links TRBV18 to TRBJ2-2; D gene uncertain. The germline V gene has CDR1 KGHSH and CDR2 LQKENI. The CDR3 consists of 16 residues. V was pared by 1 base and J by 0 bases, with 9 bases between. In DNA, the CDR3 is TGTGCCAGCTCACCACGGTCGCCCTCGAACACCGGGGAGCTGTTTTTT. It encodes CASSPRSPSNTGELFF.